Sequencing of this T cell receptor beta chain was carried out in a study of cytomegalovirus exposure and HLA in healthy donors. General study points: Most subjects' HLA-A and HLA-B alleles were reportedly predicted from TCR beta sequences. In vitro, three CMV-associated chains proved specific for CMV antigens. Versus the approximately 670-donor mean, an Asian-associated ancestry cluster reportedly showed fewer N-insertions in a later analysis. Associated with HLA alleles at 0.05 false discovery rate in a later analysis were 16,951 TCR beta sequences.

Note on this clone: What it recognizes is unknown.

V lost 0 bases and J lost 5; bases outside the gene matches: 5. CDR1 and CDR2 (germline): MNHEY, SVGAGI. The CDR3 length is 15 residues. The primer mix had 60 Vbeta and 13 Jbeta primers. TCRdb's copy holds only in-frame clones and misses some; the assay was immunoSEQ multiplex PCR. Across some 200,000 clones, the top ten clones capture roughly 6.7% of the sample. The sequencing input was PBMCs. The receptor comes from a man aged 30 to 39 in good health and CMV-seronegative. The genes are TRBV6-5 and TRBJ2-5; 8 nucleotides align to TRBD1. The CDR3 region is CASSYSRGPGETQYF. In DNA form, the CDR3 reads TGTGCCAGCAGTTACTCCAGGGGGCCGGGTGAGACCCAGTACTTC.